The sequence of this T cell receptor (beta chain) was determined in a study of T cell clonality in common variable immunodeficiency. This table comes from immunoSEQ multiplex PCR, and its TCRdb copy is limited to in-frame clones, with some not included. This repertoire holds around 25,000 clones, and none appear only once. Blood came from CVID subjects not ill and not taking immunomodulatory or immunosuppressive medication. Each donor provided roughly 5 to 8 ml of heparinized whole blood. Study results and caveats: In common variable immunodeficiency, TCR beta chains reportedly carried fewer deletions and N-nucleotide insertions. Patient heterogeneity in the CVID cohort limited correlations between repertoire features and clinical complications.

In germline, CDR1 is PRHDT, CDR2 FYEKMQ (reference sequence). Trimming stripped 0 bases from V and 3 bases from J, with 6 bases between. The CDR3 is made up of 13 amino acids. This clone was picked up many times. Its specificity is unknown. The read ends 3 residues shy of where the CDR3 ends; the end is completed using the germline J gene. The V and J genes are TRBV13 and TRBJ2-7, with D uncertain. This clonotype originated in a human donor with common variable immunodeficiency. Sequencing was performed on peripheral blood mononuclear cells. CDR3 protein: CASSLGPSYEQYF. The covered CDR3 bases are TGTGCCAGCAGCTTAGGCCCCAGCTACGAG.